The clone carrying this TCR beta chain was counted only a few times. The data belong to a study of human T cells and chemical hapten exposure. Germline loops: CDR1 SGHVS, CDR2 FQNEAQ. V shed 4 bases and J 2 bases; nucleotides not matched to a gene: 5. This CDR3 is 14 amino acids long. TCRdb re-called the RACE reads with MiXCR, one entry per CDR3 protein. The profile shows about 84,000 distinct CDR3 sequences, roughly 10% of them singletons. Time point meaning: patch test 3, about 24 weeks after DPC sensitization. Treatment reported: therapeutic diphenylcyclopropenone sensitization with weekly scalp DPC.

This clonotype originated in a woman in her forties or fifties with alopecia areata. Some clones in this sample may be carry-over from other donors' samples. Sample: whole blood, taken in connection with sensitization to the hapten diphenylcyclopropenone (DPC). J is TRBJ2-7 and V is TRBV7-8; 7 nucleotides match TRBD1. CDR3 nucleotide sequence: TGTGCCAGCAGCTCACAGGGGCCCCCCTACGAGCAGTACTTC. Translation gives CASSSQGPPYEQYF.